This note documents a single T cell receptor (delta chain) sequence. This clone was detected a few times. It has no known antigen specificity. Qualities for individual bases were not recorded, and no much larger clone is one base off. Libraries were constructed by RT-PCR. TCR cDNA was generated by reverse transcription of PBMC RNA with SuperScript II and gamma-chain- and delta-chain-specific primers. The cDNA was purified with AMPure XP beads, then amplified and indexed with Illumina adapters using the Nextera XT Index Kit. Sequencing of gammadelta TCR libraries was carried out on an Illumina MiSeq using a V2 300-cycle kit. Regarding the original processing steps: Using MiXCR v2.1.12, CDR3 sequences were assembled, and reads were mapped onto D, J and V genes obtained from GenBank. VDJtools v1.2.1 was used to analyze the repertoires of the CDR3 clonotypes. With CATT, TCRdb called clones again from the public reads; duplicate DNA rows were later joined. These V and J calls are TCRdb output, not the study's own analysis. This sample comprises under 1,500 delta-chain clones, about 35% of them detected only once. The top ten clonotypes cover less than 25% of the sample.

V loses 5 bases at its end and J loses 0 bases; junction bases beyond the gene matches: 25. As encoded in the germline V gene, CDR1 is TSWWSYY while CDR2 is QGS. The CDR3 holds 22 amino acids from the cysteine to the phenylalanine. This entry keeps only the CDR3 DNA: 66 bases, framed from base 1. The data originate from a study of delta chains in infants with herpesvirus infections (dated by TCRdb to the early 2020s). Turning to the overall study: A Ugandan infant birth cohort was prospectively followed from birth to characterize gammadelta T cell responses to primary cytomegalovirus (CMV) infection. By approximate age, the infant blood samples fell into groups of 1.5, 4, 8 and 12 months. A public fetal Vdelta1/Vgamma8 gammadelta TCR clonotype was searched for in infants infected with CMV after birth. Using PBMC, gammadelta TCRs were sequenced for roughly 20 CMV-infected infants, one of whom was congenitally infected, and for eight or nine CMV-uninfected infants who had enough sample available. The previously published Belgian fetal and cord blood gammadelta TCR data were not generated in this cohort and were added only for comparison. The full study reports these points: Of some 19 CMV-infected infants, several carried the public Vdelta1 clonotype: the congenitally infected infant plus three who were infected postnatally before 120 days of age. The frequency of the public clonotype among Vdelta1 cells appeared to be inversely correlated with age at infection and fell quickly, apparently not lasting beyond around two months. Limitations noted by the authors included a small sample size and a lack of race- or environment-matched controls, because nearly all Ugandans acquire CMV before adulthood. Presence of the public clonotype at levels below the detection limit might still occur in CMV-uninfected infants. The public clonotype was detected only at the first time point after infection and was not found in uninfected infants or in infants infected after 120 days.

In Kampala, Uganda, pregnant women receiving prenatal care were recruited and their infants were enrolled, and documentation of maternal HIV status was required. Weekly visits were made to families, and infant clinical information, oral swabs and peripheral blood were collected beginning at 6 weeks of age and every 4 months thereafter. Blood was drawn into heparin tubes, and PBMC were separated by Ficoll-Paque density gradient centrifugation and then cryopreserved. The rearranged chain carries TRDV1 and TRDJ1; 9 central nucleotides agree with TRDD3. The specimen comprised peripheral blood, sampled at time point 1 of longitudinal follow-up. The receptor was isolated from a human donor who was a Ugandan infant, either HIV-exposed or HIV-unexposed (not recorded which). The CDR3 protein sequence reads: CALGLRVFSCTGGPTYTDKLIF. The DNA reads TGTGCTCTTGGGCTTAGGGTTTTCTCCTGTACTGGGGGACCAACCTACACCGATAAACTCATCTTT.